The 27 T cell receptor beta chains below come from one sample, sequenced in a study of shared clonotypes between healthy human individuals. Using immunoSEQ multiplex PCR, the repertoire was profiled, and TCRdb retains in-frame clones only, with some absent. The sample includes roughly 1,600,000 clones, approximately 98.5% seen only once; the top ten take about 0.35%. The sample consisted of naive CD4+ T cells sorted from blood. Subset of the sample: CD45RA+ positively selected. These receptors were collected from a man in his thirties or forties in good health.

The chain recombines TRBV6-1 with TRBJ1-5; D remains unclear. The CDR3 runs 15 residues. Trimming pared 6 bases from V and 1 base from J, leaving 13 bases between. CDR1 and CDR2 from the germline V gene are MNHNS and SASEGT. CDR3 sequence (DNA): TGTGCCAGCAGGGATAGGACCGGGAGCAATCAGCCCCAGCATTTT. Its translation: CASRDRTGSNQPQHF.

The V call is TRBV30, the J call TRBJ1-5, with TRBD1 matching 7 bases. Losses at the gene ends were 4 bases for V and 5 bases for J; bases not matched to a gene: 8. Per the germline V gene, CDR1 is GTSNPN and CDR2 is SVGIG (reference sequence). The CDR3 extends over 14 amino acids. This CDR3 reads CAWMGGQGDQPQHF. For the CDR3, the DNA is TGTGCCTGGATGGGAGGGCAGGGGGATCAGCCCCAGCATTTT.

This chain connects TRBV7-2 to TRBJ2-7, with 10 bases fitting TRBD2. V gave up 5 bases and J gave up 5 bases; unmatched junction bases: 12. Per germline, CDR1 SGHTA and CDR2 FQGNSA. The CDR3 loop spans 16 amino acids. The CDR3 spells CASSPFRSGRDDEQYF. The CDR3 nucleotides read TGTGCCAGCAGCCCTTTTCGGAGCGGGAGGGACGACGAGCAGTACTTC.

The genes are TRBV6-9 and TRBJ1-1; maybe TRBD1 (6 bases). CDR3 length: 15 amino acids. In germline, CDR1 is MNHGY, CDR2 SVAAGI. Trimming pared 8 bases from V and 1 base from J, leaving 17 bases between. The CDR3 here is CASPPSGGRNTEAFF. The DNA of the CDR3 is TGTGCCAGCCCTCCCTCGGGGGGCCGGAACACTGAAGCTTTCTTT.

The rearrangement links TRBV6-5 to TRBJ1-3; the D is unclear. Germline V CDR1 and CDR2: MNHEY, SVGAGI. This CDR3 is 15 amino acids long. V lost 7 bases and J lost 0, with 13 bases in between. The CDR3 DNA reads as TGTGCCAGCACCCCAAGCAGCATCTCTGGAAACACCATATATTTT. Translation gives CASTPSSISGNTIYF.

This clone has only a few counts. Other DNA sequences in the sample encode the same CDR3. The chain is built from TRBV9 and TRBJ2-1; 10 nucleotides agree with TRBD2. Per the germline V gene, CDR1 is SGDLS and CDR2 is YYNGEE. CDR3 size: 15 residues. Losses at the gene ends were 0 bases for V and 4 bases for J; bases not matched to a gene: 1. The CDR3 loop reads CASSVGTSGYNEQFF. The CDR3 region has the DNA TGTGCCAGCAGCGTAGGGACTAGCGGATACAATGAGCAGTTCTTC.

About this clone: This CDR3 is also generated by other DNA sequences in the sample. The DNA of the CDR3 is TGTGCCAGCTCACCAAGTGCAACTAATGAAAAACTGTTTTTT. It is translated as CASSPSATNEKLFF. The gene calls are TRBV18 and TRBJ1-4, with no clear D. CDR1 and CDR2 (germline): KGHSH, LQKENI. Between the trimmed V and J ends, which lost 2 bases and 0 bases, there was a span of 4 bases. The CDR3 covers 14 residues.

Note on this clone: The sample carries other DNA sequences with the same CDR3. This rearrangement joins TRBV5-1 to TRBJ2-5, with 8 bases aligning to TRBD2. The germline V gene has CDR1 SGHRS and CDR2 YFSETQ. The CDR3 loop spans 15 amino acids. V trimming: 0 bases; J trimming: 4 bases; junction bases outside the gene matches: 5. DNA for the CDR3: TGCGCCAGCAGCTTGGCCAGCGGGAGTGGAGAGACCCAGTACTTC. Protein product: CASSLASGSGETQYF.

In DNA form, the CDR3 reads TGTGCCAGCAGAGTCTATACGCTAGCGGGAGGACAAGAGACCCAGTACTTC. Translating it yields CASRVYTLAGGQETQYF. The chain employs TRBV2 and TRBJ2-5; 11 nucleotides agree with TRBD2. The J segment lost 2 bases and the V segment lost 6 bases, leaving 11 bases of the junction unmatched. CDR3 length: 17 amino acids. Germline loops: CDR1 SNHLY, CDR2 FYNNEI.

This rearrangement joins TRBV6-5 to TRBJ1-1; perhaps TRBD1 as D (5 bases). Germline CDR1 reads MNHEY; CDR2 reads SVGAGI. V gave up 6 bases and J gave up 5 bases, with 7 bases separating them. CDR3 size: 11 residues. The CDR3, as DNA: TGTGCCAGCAGGCAGGGAACTGAAGCTTTCTTT. Protein sequence: CASRQGTEAFF.

The gene calls are TRBV10-2 and TRBJ2-1; D possibly corresponds to TRBD1 (6 bases). Germline CDR1 and CDR2: WSHSY and SAAADI. Trimming stripped 4 bases from V and 9 bases from J, with 19 bases between. This CDR3 has 15 amino acids. CDR3 residues: CASSVTDSESGEQFF. The CDR3 DNA reads as TGCGCCAGCAGTGTCACGGACAGTGAGTCAGGTGAGCAGTTCTTC.

V is TRBV6-1 and J is TRBJ1-2; D uncertain. Germline CDR1 MNHNS, CDR2 SASEGT. The CDR3 extends over 11 amino acids. V was pared by 5 bases and J by 8 bases, with 9 bases between. In DNA, the CDR3 is TGTGCCAGCAGTTCAGAACGGGGCTACACCTTC. It codes for CASSSERGYTF.

This chain joins TRBV28 and TRBJ2-1, with 8 bases that match TRBD2. Unmatched junction bases numbered 7, after V lost 3 bases and J lost 9 bases. The germline CDR1 and CDR2 sequences are MDHEN and SYDVKM. This CDR3 is 14 amino acids long. Here the CDR3 reads CASSFTGTRIEQFF. The CDR3 region has the DNA TGTGCCAGCAGTTTCACCGGGACTAGAATTGAGCAGTTCTTC.

As to this clone: The sample carries other DNA sequences with the same CDR3. The chain joins TRBV7-2 to TRBJ2-1; D not resolved. This CDR3 contains 14 residues. Germline values: CDR1 SGHTA, CDR2 FQGNSA. The V and J ends lost 2 bases and 0 bases respectively, with 5 bases between them. CDR3 amino acids: CASSLSASYNEQFF. In nucleotides, the CDR3 is TGTGCCAGCAGCTTATCAGCCTCCTACAATGAGCAGTTCTTC.

The chain employs TRBV6-6 and TRBJ2-7; D could derive from TRBD1 or TRBD2 (5 bases each). The CDR3 has 15 amino acids. Germline V gene data show CDR1 as MNHNY and CDR2 as SVGAGI (reference sequence). V was clipped by 2 bases and J by 0 bases, with 11 bases between them. The CDR3 loop is CASSYNEGRSYEQYF. The CDR3 DNA is TGTGCCAGCAGTTACAACGAGGGACGCTCCTACGAGCAGTACTTC.

V and J are TRBV5-1 and TRBJ2-2; 7 nucleotides agree with TRBD2. This CDR3 is built from 16 residues. Germline trimming cut 4 bases from V and 1 base from J; bases unmatched to any gene: 7. CDR1 SGHRS and CDR2 YFSETQ come from the germline V gene. The DNA of the CDR3 is TGCGCCAGCAGCCCTGGAAGCGGGGTGAACACCGGGGAGCTGTTTTTT. This encodes CASSPGSGVNTGELFF.

The chain couples TRBV28 to TRBJ2-7, with 9 bases fitting TRBD2. V trimming: 3 bases; J trimming: 2 bases; junction bases outside the gene matches: 8. This CDR3 has 16 amino acids. Germline V gene data show CDR1 as MDHEN and CDR2 as SYDVKM. This CDR3 is CASSLRGSGSAYEQYF. In DNA form, the CDR3 reads TGTGCCAGCAGTTTGAGGGGTAGCGGGAGTGCCTACGAGCAGTACTTC. Filled out from reference TRBV28 and TRBJ2-7, the complete variable domain reads DVKVTQSSRYLVKRTGEKVFLECVQDMDHENMFWYRQDPGLGLRLIYFSYDVKMKEKGDIPEGYSVSREKKERFSLILESASTNQTSMYLCASSLRGSGSAYEQYFGPGTRLTVT.

This chain links TRBV7-2 with TRBJ2-1; D may be TRBD1 (5 bases). CDR1 and CDR2 (germline): SGHTA, FQGNSA. There are 14 residues in the CDR3. V lost 2 bases and J lost 2, with 7 bases in between. The CDR3 sequence: CASSLQGPYNEQFF. In DNA form, the CDR3 reads TGTGCCAGCAGCTTACAGGGTCCCTACAATGAGCAGTTCTTC.

The chain carries TRBV18 and TRBJ2-6, with TRBD2 identical over 9 bases. The CDR3 is made up of 19 amino acids. Germline V CDR1 and CDR2: KGHSH, LQKENI. After removal of 8 bases from V and 1 base from J, the junction contained 15 bases not matched to a gene. CDR3 DNA: TGTGCCAGCACCTTATCTGCGGGGGGGTTCCTATCTGGGGCCAACGTCCTGACTTTC. Translated: CASTLSAGGFLSGANVLTF.

This chain uses TRBV18 with TRBJ1-2; no definite D call. The germline V gene encodes CDR1 KGHSH and CDR2 LQKENI. The CDR3 is made up of 14 amino acids. V lost 4 bases and J lost 4, with 13 bases in between. CDR3 bases: TGTGCCAGCTCACTAAAGGCTACGGGCTATGGCTACACCTTC. Residues: CASSLKATGYGYTF.

The J gene is TRBJ2-2, the V gene TRBV14; the D gene is possibly TRBD2 (5 bases). Germline CDR1 reads SGHDN; CDR2 reads FVKESK. V was clipped by 5 bases and J by 2 bases, with 18 bases between them. The CDR3 spans 17 residues. The CDR3 protein is CASSELLRARNTGELFF. CDR3 DNA: TGTGCCAGCAGCGAGTTGTTGCGGGCGCGAAACACCGGGGAGCTGTTTTTT.

The chain uses TRBV9 and TRBJ2-5; TRBD2 aligns across 10 bases. CDR1 is SGDLS and CDR2 is YYNGEE in the germline V gene. The V segment lost 5 bases and the J segment 4 bases; nucleotides outside the gene matches: 2. The CDR3 is made up of 13 amino acids. The CDR3 nucleotides are TGTGCCAGCAGTAGGACTAGCGGAGAGACCCAGTACTTC. Translation: CASSRTSGETQYF.

The V and J genes are TRBV5-1 and TRBJ2-3, with D perhaps given as TRBD1 or TRBD2 (5 bases each). The V end lost 8 bases, the J end lost 2 bases, and 18 bases lay between the germline ends. Germline V lookup: CDR1 SGHRS, CDR2 YFSETQ. The CDR3 length is 15 residues. The DNA for the CDR3 is TGCGCCAGTCGGAATACTGGGACCGACACAGATACGCAGTATTTT. This sequence encodes CASRNTGTDTDTQYF.

The chain has TRBV7-8 and TRBJ2-1; D ambiguous. CDR3 length equals 15 residues. Trimming stripped 4 bases from V and 7 bases from J, with 17 bases between. Germline V gene data show CDR1 as SGHVS and CDR2 as FQNEAQ. The CDR3 region has the DNA TGTGCCAGCAGCTCCCTAATGGTGAGTCTTAATGAGCAGTTCTTC. It translates to CASSSLMVSLNEQFF.

V is TRBV29-1 and J is TRBJ2-7; D is unclear. Deletions cut 3 bases from V and 4 bases from J, with 10 bases between. The CDR3 loop spans 12 amino acids. Germline CDR1 SQVTM, CDR2 ANQGSEA. CDR3 region: CSVDVDTYEQYF. The DNA for the CDR3 is TGCAGCGTTGACGTTGACACTTACGAGCAGTACTTC.

The chain couples TRBV28 to TRBJ2-1, with D maybe TRBD2 (6 bases). The V gene lost 5 bases and the J gene lost 6 bases, with 17 bases spanning the gap. This CDR3 is built from 15 residues. Germline loops: CDR1 MDHEN, CDR2 SYDVKM. CDR3 coding DNA: TGTGCCAGCAGTCCCCCGGCGGCGGGAATCAATGAGCAGTTCTTC. This gives the protein CASSPPAAGINEQFF.

The rearrangement joins TRBV2 to TRBJ2-3; 9 positions agree with TRBD1. Germline V gives CDR1 SNHLY, CDR2 FYNNEI. This CDR3 is built from 15 residues. Germline trimming cut 4 bases from V and 5 bases from J; bases unmatched to any gene: 7. In DNA, the CDR3 is TGTGCCAGCAGTGGGGACAGGGCCGGCAGAGATACGCAGTATTTT. Its translation is CASSGDRAGRDTQYF.